The source of this TCR beta chain is a study of vaccination effects on CD4 cells after COVID-19 (dated by TCRdb to between 2021 and 2023). With respect to the entire study: Across the study, the median time from the second dose to post-vaccine sampling was 72 days (range 14 to 241). The study compared SARS-CoV-2 spike-specific CD4+ TCR repertoires before and after mRNA vaccination in COVID-19 convalescent patients and infection-naive vaccine recipients. Altogether, some 10 COVID-19 convalescent patients and a handful of SARS-CoV-2-naive healthy vaccine recipients made up the full study. Cultures from other donors in the study were sequenced using the Oncomine TCR Beta short-read assay on an Illumina iSeq 100. The paper as a whole reports these results and caveats: Among healthy vaccine recipients, nearly all vaccine-induced clones were SARS-CoV-2 mono-reactive, and only 1 of 255 was cross-reactive with common cold coronaviruses. The study was limited by a small number of convalescent patients, and early post-infection timepoints were lacking. At late post-vaccination timepoints, both infection-induced and vaccine-induced clones showed marked clonal contraction, consistent with waning T cell responses.

V loses 1 base at its end and J loses 1 base; junction bases beyond the gene matches: 21. Reading from cysteine to phenylalanine, the CDR3 counts 23 amino acids. Only the CDR3 part of the read is kept: 69 bases, read in frame from the first base. In the ViraFEST assay, PBMC were stimulated with viral peptide pools, and TCR sequencing was then used to find antigen-specific CD4+ T cell clonotypes based on their expansion. After less than 13 days of culture, CD4+ T cells were isolated with the EasySep CD4+ T cell isolation kit. Each participant received two doses of an mRNA SARS-CoV-2 vaccine, either BNT162b2 or mRNA-1273. Negative nucleocapsid antibody results before and after vaccination confirmed that the healthy vaccine recipients had no prior SARS-CoV-2 infection. Each well held 2 million to 2.5 million PBMC cultured in IMDM containing roughly 5.1% human AB serum, around 9.3 IU/ml IL-2 and gentamicin, along with roughly 10 ug/ml peptides. On days 3 and 7, half of the culture medium was replaced with fresh IL-2-containing medium. Each peptide stimulation condition was cultured in triplicate wells unless otherwise noted. Using Ficoll-Paque Plus gradient centrifugation, PBMC were separated from whole blood and then either used fresh or cryopreserved at -140C. Overlapping peptide pools spanned the spike proteins of SARS-CoV-2 and the common cold coronaviruses HCoV-NL63, HCoV-OC43 and HCoV-229E. The QIAamp micro DNA kit was used to extract genomic DNA from the cultured CD4+ T cells.

Comments on this clone: What this receptor recognizes is not known. The record has no base qualities; no much larger clone is one base away.

The method was the immunoSEQ multiplex PCR assay. DNA from the CD4+ T cells that had been cultured and isolated underwent TCR beta CDR3 sequencing. For the original study's pipeline: The analysis removed non-productive TCR sequences, trimmed reads to the CDR3 region, and retained only CDR3s that were 7 or more amino acids long. Antigen-specific clonotypes were identified with the MANAFEST web app by comparing expansion in peptide wells against reference cultures. To count as positive, a clone had to show expansion at FDR<0.05 compared with the reference and with all other wells, an odds ratio above 5, and a frequency above 0.1% in two replicate wells. A clonotype was called cross-reactive if it was significantly expanded both in SARS-CoV-2 spike wells and in at least one common cold coronavirus spike condition. CDR3 similarity was assessed by Levenshtein distance using the stringdist R package, and unrooted trees were constructed with ape in R 3.6.1. TCRdb obtained this table from immuneACCESS and retained in-frame rearrangements with V and J assigned. These tables miss some clones; where compared with another copy, unresolved V genes account for less than half of the shortfall, and the remainder is unexplained. The DNA was the basis for D and trimming; V, J and clone size are from that table. This sample has approximately 61,000 clones in its table, and around 73% of those were observed once. Together, the top ten hold roughly 1.2% of the sample.

The sequences come from CD4+ T cells from PBMCs cultured with HCoV-229E spike peptides, collected after COVID-19 vaccination. The label giving this sample's cell subset or site can be read as: HCoV-229E spike overlapping peptide pool stimulation. This clonotype was sampled from a human donor who received a COVID-19 vaccine. This receptor chain uses TRBV23-1 and TRBJ2-3, and TRBD1 matches 12 of the central bases. TRBV23-1 is noted as an ORF with a role that remains uncertain. The CDR3 is CASSQLWNRDRGLENSCTDTQYF. The DNA sequence is as follows: TGCGCCAGCAGTCAATTATGGAACCGGGACAGGGGGCTTGAGAACTCTTGCACAGATACGCAGTATTTT.